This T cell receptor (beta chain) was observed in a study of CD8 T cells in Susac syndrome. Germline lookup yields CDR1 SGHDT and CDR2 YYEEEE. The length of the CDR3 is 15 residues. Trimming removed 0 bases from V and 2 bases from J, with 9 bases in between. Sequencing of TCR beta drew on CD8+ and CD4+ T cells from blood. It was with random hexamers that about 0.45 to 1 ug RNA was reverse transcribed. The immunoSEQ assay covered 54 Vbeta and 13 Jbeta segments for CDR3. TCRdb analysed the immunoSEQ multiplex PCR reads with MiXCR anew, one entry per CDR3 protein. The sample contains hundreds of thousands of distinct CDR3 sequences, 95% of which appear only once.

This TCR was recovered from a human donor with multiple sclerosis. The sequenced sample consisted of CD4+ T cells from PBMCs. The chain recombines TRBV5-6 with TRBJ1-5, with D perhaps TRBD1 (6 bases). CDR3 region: CASSLARQGNQPQHF. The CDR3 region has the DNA TGTGCCAGCAGCTTGGCCCGACAGGGCAATCAGCCCCAGCATTTT.